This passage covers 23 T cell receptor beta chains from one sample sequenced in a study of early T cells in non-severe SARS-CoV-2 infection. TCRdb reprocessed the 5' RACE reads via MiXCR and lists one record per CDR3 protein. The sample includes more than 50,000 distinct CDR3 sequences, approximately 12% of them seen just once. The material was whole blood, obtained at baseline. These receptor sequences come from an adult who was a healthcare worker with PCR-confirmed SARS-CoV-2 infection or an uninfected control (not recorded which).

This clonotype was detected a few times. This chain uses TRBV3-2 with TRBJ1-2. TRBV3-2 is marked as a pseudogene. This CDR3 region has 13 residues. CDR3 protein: CASSQDQQYGYTF. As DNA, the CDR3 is TGTGCCAGCAGCCAAGACCAGCAATATGGCTACACCTTC.

CDR3 protein: CASSLTHRPWNTIYF. CDR3 coding DNA: TGTGCCAGCAGCTTGACCCACAGGCCTTGGAACACCATATATTTT. The rearrangement links TRBV5-6 to TRBJ1-3; D might be TRBD1 (5 bases). Looked up from germline, CDR1 is SGHDT and CDR2 is YYEEEE. Trimming removed 1 base at V and 7 bases at J, with 15 bases between. The CDR3 is made up of 15 amino acids.

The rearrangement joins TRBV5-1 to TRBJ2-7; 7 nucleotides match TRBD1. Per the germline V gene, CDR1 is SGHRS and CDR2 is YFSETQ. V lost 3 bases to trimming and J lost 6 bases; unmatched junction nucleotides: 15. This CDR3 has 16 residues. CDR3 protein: CASSSGTAMRTPEQYF. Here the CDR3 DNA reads TGCGCCAGCAGCTCCGGGACAGCCATGCGAACCCCCGAGCAGTACTTC.

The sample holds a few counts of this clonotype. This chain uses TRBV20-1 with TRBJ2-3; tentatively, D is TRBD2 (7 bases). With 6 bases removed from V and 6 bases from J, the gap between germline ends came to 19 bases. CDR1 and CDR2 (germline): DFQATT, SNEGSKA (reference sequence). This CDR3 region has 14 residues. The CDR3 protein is CSALLRGGADTQYF. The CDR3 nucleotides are TGCAGTGCCTTACTTAGGGGGGGAGCGGATACGCAGTATTTT.

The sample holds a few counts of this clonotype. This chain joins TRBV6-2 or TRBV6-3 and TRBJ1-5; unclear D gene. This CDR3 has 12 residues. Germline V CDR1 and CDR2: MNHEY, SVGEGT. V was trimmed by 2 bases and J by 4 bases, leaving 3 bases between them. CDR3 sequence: CASSYRNQPQHF. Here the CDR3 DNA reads TGTGCCAGCAGTTACAGAAATCAGCCCCAGCATTTT.

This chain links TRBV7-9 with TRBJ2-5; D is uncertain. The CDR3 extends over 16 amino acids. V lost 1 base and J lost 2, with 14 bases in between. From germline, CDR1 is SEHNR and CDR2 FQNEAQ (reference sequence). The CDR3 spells CASSLVLLPDQETQYF. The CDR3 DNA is TGTGCCAGCAGCTTAGTTCTCCTACCGGATCAAGAGACCCAGTACTTC.

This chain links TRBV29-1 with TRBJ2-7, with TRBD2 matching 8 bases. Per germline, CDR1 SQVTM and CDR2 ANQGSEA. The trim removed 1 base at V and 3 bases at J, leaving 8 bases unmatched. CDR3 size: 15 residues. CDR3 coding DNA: TGCAGCGTTGAAGGAGGTAGCGGGGAAAGCTACGAGCAGTACTTC. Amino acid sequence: CSVEGGSGESYEQYF.

In nucleotides, the CDR3 is TGTGCCAGCACCATAACGGGGGGGCAAAGCGACGAGCAGTACTTC. The encoded protein is CASTITGGQSDEQYF. This chain connects TRBV9 to TRBJ2-7; 8 nucleotides align to TRBD2. The CDR3 consists of 15 residues. Trimming cost V 6 bases and J 5 bases; bases outside gene matches: 13. Germline V gene data show CDR1 as SGDLS and CDR2 as YYNGEE. The whole variable domain, filled in from reference TRBV9 and TRBJ2-7, reads DSGVTQTPKHLITATGQRVTLRCSPRSGDLSVYWYQQSLDQGLQFLIQYYNGEERAKGNILERFSAQQFPDLHSELNLSSLELGDSALYFCASTITGGQSDEQYFGPGTRLTVT.

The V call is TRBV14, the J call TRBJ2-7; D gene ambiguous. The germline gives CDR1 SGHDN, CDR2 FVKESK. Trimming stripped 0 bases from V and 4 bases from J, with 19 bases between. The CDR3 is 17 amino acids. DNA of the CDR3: TGTGCCAGCAGCCAAGACGATATAGTACCGGACCCGTACGAGCAGTACTTC. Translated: CASSQDDIVPDPYEQYF.

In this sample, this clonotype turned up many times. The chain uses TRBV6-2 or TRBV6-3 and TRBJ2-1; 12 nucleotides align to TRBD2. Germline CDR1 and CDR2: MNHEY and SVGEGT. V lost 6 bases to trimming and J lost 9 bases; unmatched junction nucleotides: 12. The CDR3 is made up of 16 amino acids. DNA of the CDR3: TGTGCCAGCAGCGGACTAGCGGGAACAAGGGGGGGTGAGCAGTTCTTC. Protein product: CASSGLAGTRGGEQFF.

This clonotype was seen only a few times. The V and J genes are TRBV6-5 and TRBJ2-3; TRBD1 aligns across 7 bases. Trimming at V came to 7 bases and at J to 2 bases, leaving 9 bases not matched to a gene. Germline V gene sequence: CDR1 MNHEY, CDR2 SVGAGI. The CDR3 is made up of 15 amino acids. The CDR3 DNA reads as TGTGCCAGCAACTCCGGACAGGTCAACACAGATACGCAGTATTTT. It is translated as CASNSGQVNTDTQYF.

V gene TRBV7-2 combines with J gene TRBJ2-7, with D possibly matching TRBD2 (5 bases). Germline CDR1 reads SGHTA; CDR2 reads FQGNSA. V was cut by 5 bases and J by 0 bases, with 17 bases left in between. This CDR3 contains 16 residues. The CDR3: CASSLSTGFSSYEQYF. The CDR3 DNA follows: TGTGCCAGCAGCCTATCGACGGGATTCTCCTCCTACGAGCAGTACTTC. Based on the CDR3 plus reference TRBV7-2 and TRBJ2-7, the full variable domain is GAGVSQSPSNKVTEKGKDVELRCDPISGHTALYWYRQSLGQGLEFLIYFQGNSAPDKSGLPSDRFSAERTGGSVSTLTIQRTQQEDSAVYLCASSLSTGFSSYEQYFGPGTRLTVT.

In DNA form, the CDR3 reads TGTGCCATCAGGGGAGATACGCAGTATTTT. This codes for CAIRGDTQYF. J is TRBJ2-3 and V is TRBV10-3; D not certain. The germline gives CDR1 ENHRY, CDR2 SYGVKD. The CDR3 loop spans 10 amino acids. V was pared by 6 bases and J by 5 bases, with 3 bases between.

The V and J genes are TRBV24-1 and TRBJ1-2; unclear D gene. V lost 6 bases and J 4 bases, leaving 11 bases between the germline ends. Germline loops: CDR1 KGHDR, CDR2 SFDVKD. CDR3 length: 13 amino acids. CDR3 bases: TGTGCCACCAGTCACGATCTAGGCTATGGCTACACCTTC. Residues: CATSHDLGYGYTF.

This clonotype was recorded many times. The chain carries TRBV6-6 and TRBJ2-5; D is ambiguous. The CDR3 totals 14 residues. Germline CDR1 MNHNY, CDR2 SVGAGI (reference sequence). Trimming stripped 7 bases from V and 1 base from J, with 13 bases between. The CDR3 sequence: CASTLGPIQETQYF. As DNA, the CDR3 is TGTGCCAGCACCCTAGGGCCGATCCAAGAGACCCAGTACTTC.

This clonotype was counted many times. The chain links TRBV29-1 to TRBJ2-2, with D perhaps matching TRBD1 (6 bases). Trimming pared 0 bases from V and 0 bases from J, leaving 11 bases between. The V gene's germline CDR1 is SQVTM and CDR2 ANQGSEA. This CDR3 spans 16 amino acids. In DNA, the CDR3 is TGCAGCGTTGAAGAGGCAGGGACACCGAACACCGGGGAGCTGTTTTTT. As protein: CSVEEAGTPNTGELFF.

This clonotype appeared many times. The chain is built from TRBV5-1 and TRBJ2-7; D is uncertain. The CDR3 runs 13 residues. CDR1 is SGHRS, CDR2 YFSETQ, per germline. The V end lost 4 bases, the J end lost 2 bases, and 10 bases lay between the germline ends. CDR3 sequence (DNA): TGCGCCAGCAGCATGACTGGCACCTACGAGCAGTACTTC. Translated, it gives CASSMTGTYEQYF.

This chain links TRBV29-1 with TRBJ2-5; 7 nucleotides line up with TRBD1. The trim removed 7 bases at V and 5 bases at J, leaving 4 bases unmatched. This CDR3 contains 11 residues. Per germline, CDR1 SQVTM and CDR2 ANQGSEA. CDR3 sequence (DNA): TGCAGCGGAGGGGGCGCGGAGACCCAGTACTTC. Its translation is CSGGGAETQYF.

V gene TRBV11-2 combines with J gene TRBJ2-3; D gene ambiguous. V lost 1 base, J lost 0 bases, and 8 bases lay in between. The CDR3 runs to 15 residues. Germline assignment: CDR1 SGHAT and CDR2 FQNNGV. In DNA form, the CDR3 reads TGTGCCAGCAGCTTAGCCTCTCCCAGCACAGATACGCAGTATTTT. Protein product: CASSLASPSTDTQYF.

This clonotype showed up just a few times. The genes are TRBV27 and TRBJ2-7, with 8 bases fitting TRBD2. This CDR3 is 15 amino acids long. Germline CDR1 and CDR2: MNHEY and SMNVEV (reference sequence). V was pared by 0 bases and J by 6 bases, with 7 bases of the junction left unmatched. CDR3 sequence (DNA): TGTGCCAGCAGTTTATCGGGGCTAGCGGGCTTCGAGCAGTACTTC. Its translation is CASSLSGLAGFEQYF.

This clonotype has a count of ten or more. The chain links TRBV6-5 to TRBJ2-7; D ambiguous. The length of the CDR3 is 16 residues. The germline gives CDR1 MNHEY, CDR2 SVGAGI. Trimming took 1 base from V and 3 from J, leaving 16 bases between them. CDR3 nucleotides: TGTGCCAGCAGTTACTTTTGGTCCGAGGTAGTCTACGAGCAGTACTTC. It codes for CASSYFWSEVVYEQYF.

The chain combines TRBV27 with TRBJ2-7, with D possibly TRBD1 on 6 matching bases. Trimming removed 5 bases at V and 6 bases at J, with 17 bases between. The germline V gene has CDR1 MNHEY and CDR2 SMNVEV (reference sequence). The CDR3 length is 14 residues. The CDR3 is CASSPLDRNAEQYF. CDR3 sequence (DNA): TGTGCCAGCAGTCCCCTGGACAGAAACGCCGAGCAGTACTTC.

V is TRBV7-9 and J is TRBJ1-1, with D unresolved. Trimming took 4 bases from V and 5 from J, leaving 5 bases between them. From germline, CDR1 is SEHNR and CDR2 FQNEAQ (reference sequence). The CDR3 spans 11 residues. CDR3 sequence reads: CASSSKTEAFF. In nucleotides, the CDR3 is TGTGCCAGCAGCTCGAAAACTGAAGCTTTCTTT. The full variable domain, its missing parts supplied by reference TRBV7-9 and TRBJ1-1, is DTGVSQNPRHKITKRGQNVTFRCDPISEHNRLYWYRQTLGQGPEFLTYFQNEAQLEKSRLLSDRFSAERPKGSFSTLEIQRTEQGDSAMYLCASSSKTEAFFGQGTRLTVV.